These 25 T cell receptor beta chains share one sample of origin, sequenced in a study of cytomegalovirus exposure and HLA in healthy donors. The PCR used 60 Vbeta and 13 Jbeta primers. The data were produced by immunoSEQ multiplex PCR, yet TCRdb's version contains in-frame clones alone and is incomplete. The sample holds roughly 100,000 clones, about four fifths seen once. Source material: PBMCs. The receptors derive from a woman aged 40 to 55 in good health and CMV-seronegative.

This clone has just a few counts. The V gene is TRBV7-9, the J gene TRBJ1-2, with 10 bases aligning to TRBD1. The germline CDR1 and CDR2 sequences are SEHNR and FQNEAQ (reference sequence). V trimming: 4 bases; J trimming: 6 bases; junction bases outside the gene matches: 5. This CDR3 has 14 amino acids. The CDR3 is CASSWDRGNDGYTF. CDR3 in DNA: TGTGCCAGCAGCTGGGACAGGGGAAACGATGGCTACACCTTC.

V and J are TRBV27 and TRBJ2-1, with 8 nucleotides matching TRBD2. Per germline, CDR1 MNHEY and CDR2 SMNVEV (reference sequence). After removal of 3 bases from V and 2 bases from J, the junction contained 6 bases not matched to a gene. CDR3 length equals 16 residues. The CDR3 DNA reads TGTGCCAGCAGTTTGCGGGGACTAGTTCCCTACAATGAGCAGTTCTTC. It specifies CASSLRGLVPYNEQFF.

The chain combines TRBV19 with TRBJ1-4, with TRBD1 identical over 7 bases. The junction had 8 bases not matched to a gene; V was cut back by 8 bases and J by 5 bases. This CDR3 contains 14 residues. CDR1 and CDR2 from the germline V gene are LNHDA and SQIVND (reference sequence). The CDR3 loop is CASSNRGLNEKLFF. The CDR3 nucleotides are TGTGCCAGTTCGAACAGGGGATTAAATGAAAAACTGTTTTTT.

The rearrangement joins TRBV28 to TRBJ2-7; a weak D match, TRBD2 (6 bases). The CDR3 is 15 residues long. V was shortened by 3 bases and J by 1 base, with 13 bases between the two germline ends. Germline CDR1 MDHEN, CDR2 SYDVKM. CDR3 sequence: CASSFRLGASYEQYF. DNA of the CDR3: TGTGCCAGCAGTTTTAGACTAGGAGCTTCCTACGAGCAGTACTTC.

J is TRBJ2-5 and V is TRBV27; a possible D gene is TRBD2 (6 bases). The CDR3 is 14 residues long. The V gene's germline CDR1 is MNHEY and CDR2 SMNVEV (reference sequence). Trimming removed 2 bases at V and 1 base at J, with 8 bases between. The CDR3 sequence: CASSLGGFQETQYF. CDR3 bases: TGTGCCAGCAGTTTAGGGGGGTTCCAAGAGACCCAGTACTTC.

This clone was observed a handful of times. The CDR3 coding sequence is TGTGCCAGCGAGCTCAATGAGCAGTTCTTC. It translates to CASELNEQFF. The V gene is TRBV7-9, the J gene TRBJ2-1; no reliable D call. CDR1 and CDR2 from the germline V gene are SEHNR and FQNEAQ (reference sequence). V lost 8 bases, J lost 6 bases, and 5 bases lay in between. This CDR3 has 10 amino acids.

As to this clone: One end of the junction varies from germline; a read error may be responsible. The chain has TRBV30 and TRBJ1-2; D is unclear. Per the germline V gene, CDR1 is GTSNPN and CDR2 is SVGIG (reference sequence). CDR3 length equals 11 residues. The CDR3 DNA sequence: TGTGCCTGGTCGGGAGCCCATGGCTACGCCTTC. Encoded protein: CAWSGAHGYAF.

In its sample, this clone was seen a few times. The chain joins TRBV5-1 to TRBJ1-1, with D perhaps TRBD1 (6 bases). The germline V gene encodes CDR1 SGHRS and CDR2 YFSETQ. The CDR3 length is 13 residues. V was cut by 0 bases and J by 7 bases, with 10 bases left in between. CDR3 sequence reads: CASSLGGPGEAFF. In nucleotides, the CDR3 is TGCGCCAGCAGCTTGGGGGGGCCCGGTGAAGCTTTCTTT.

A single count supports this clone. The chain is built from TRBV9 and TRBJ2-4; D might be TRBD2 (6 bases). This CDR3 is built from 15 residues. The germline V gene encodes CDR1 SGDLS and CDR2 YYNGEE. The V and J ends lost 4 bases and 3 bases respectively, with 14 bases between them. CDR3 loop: CASSPGTLGKNIQYF. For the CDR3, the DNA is TGTGCCAGCAGCCCCGGGACTCTCGGCAAAAACATTCAGTACTTC.

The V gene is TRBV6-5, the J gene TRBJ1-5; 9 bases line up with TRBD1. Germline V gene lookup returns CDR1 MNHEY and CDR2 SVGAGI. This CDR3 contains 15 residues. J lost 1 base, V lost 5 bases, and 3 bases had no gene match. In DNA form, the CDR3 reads TGTGCCAGCAGTCCGACAGGGGGGAGCAATCAGCCCCAGCATTTT. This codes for CASSPTGGSNQPQHF.

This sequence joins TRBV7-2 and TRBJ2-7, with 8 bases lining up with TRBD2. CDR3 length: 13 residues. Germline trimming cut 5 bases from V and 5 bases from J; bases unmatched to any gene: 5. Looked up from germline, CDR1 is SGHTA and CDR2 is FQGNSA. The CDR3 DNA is TGTGCCAGCAGCACAATAGCGGGACACGAGCAGTACTTC. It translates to CASSTIAGHEQYF. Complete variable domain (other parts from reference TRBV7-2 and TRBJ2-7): GAGVSQSPSNKVTEKGKDVELRCDPISGHTALYWYRQSLGQGLEFLIYFQGNSAPDKSGLPSDRFSAERTGGSVSTLTIQRTQQEDSAVYLCASSTIAGHEQYFGPGTRLTVT.

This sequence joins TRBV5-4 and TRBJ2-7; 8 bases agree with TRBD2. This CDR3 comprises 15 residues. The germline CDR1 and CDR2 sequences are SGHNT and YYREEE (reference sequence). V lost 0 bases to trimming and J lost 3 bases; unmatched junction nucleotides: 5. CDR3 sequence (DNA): TGTGCCAGCAGCTTGGGGGGACTAGGAATCTACGAGCAGTACTTC. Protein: CASSLGGLGIYEQYF.

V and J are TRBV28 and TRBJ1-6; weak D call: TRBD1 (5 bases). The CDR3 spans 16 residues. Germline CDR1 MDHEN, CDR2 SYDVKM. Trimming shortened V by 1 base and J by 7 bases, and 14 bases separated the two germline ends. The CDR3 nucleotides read TGTGCCAGCAGTTTATCCCCGACAGTACGGAATTCACCCCTCCACTTT. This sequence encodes CASSLSPTVRNSPLHF.

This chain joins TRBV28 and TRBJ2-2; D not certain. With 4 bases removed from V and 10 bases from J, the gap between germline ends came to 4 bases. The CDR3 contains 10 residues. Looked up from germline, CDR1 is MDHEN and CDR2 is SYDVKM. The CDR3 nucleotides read TGTGCCAGCAGTTCCTTGGAGCTGTTTTTT. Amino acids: CASSSLELFF.

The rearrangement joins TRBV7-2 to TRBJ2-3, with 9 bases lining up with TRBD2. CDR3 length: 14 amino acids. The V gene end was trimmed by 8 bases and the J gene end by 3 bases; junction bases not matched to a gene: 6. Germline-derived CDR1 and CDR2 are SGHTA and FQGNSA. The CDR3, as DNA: TGTGCCAGCGCCAGGCGGGGGGGGACAGATACGCAGTATTTT. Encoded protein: CASARRGGTDTQYF.

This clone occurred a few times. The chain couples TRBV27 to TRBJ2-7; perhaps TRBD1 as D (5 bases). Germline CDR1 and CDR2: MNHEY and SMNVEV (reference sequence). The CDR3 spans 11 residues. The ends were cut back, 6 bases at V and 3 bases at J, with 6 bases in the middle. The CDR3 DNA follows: TGTGCCAGCAGGACAGACTACGAGCAGTACTTC. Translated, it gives CASRTDYEQYF.

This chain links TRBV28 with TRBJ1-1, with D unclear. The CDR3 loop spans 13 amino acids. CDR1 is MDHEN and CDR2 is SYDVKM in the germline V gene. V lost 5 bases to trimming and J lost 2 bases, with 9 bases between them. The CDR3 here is CASSGGFNTEAFF. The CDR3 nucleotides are TGTGCCAGCAGTGGAGGGTTTAACACTGAAGCTTTCTTT.

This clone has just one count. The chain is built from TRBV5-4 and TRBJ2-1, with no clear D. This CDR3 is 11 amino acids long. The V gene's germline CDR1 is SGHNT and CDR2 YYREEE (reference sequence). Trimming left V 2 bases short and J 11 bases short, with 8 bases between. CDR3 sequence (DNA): TGTGCCAGCAGCTTTAGTGGGCAGCAGTTCTTC. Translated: CASSFSGQQFF.

The CDR3 DNA reads TGTGCCAGCAGTCCGACAGCCTATGGCTACACCTTC. It encodes CASSPTAYGYTF. The rearrangement links TRBV6-6 to TRBJ1-2; possibly TRBD1 for D (5 bases). With 5 bases removed from V and 4 bases from J, the gap between germline ends came to 8 bases. Germline lookup yields CDR1 MNHNY and CDR2 SVGAGI (reference sequence). This CDR3 is 12 amino acids long.

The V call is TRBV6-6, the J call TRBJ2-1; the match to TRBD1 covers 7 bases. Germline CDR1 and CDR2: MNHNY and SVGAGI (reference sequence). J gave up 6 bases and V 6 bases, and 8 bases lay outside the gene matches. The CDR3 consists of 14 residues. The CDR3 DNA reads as TGTGCCAGCAGCGCCCTGGGACAGATCAATGAGCAGTTCTTC. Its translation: CASSALGQINEQFF.

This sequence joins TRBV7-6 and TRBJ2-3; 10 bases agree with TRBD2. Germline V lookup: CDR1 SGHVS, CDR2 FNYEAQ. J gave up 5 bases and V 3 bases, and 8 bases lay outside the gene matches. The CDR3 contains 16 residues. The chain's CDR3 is CASSFRTSGGGDTQYF. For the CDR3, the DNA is TGTGCCAGCAGCTTCAGGACTAGCGGAGGGGGAGATACGCAGTATTTT.

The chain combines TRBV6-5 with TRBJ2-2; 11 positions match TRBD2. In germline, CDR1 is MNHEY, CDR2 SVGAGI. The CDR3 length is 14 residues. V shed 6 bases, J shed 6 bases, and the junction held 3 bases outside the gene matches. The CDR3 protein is CASSRTSGSGELFF. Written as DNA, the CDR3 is TGTGCCAGCAGCCGGACTAGCGGGTCCGGGGAGCTGTTTTTT.

The DNA of the CDR3 is TGTGCCAGCAGCTCCATAGGAGCGGGAGCCCTGAACAATGAGCAGTTCTTC. This sequence encodes CASSSIGAGALNNEQFF. The chain links TRBV11-3 to TRBJ2-1, with 8 bases identical to TRBD2. Trimming at V came to 4 bases and at J to 5 bases, leaving 13 bases not matched to a gene. Germline CDR1 SGHNT, CDR2 YENEEA. The CDR3 runs to 17 residues.

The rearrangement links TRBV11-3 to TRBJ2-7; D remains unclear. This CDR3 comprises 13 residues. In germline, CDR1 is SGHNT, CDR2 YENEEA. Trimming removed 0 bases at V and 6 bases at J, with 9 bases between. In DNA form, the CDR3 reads TGTGCCAGCAGCTTAGACAGCGTAAGCGAGCAGTACTTC. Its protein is CASSLDSVSEQYF.

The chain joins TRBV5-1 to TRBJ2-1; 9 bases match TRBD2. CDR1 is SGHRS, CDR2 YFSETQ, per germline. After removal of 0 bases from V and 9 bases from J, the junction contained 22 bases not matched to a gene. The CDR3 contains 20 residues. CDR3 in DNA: TGCGCCAGCAGCTTGGCTCTGCCCCGAAGGCGGGAGGGCCTCCTGGGTGAGCAGTTCTTC. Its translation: CASSLALPRRREGLLGEQFF. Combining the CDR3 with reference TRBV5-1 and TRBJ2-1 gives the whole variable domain KAGVTQTPRYLIKTRGQQVTLSCSPISGHRSVSWYQQTPGQGLQFLFEYFSETQRNKGNFPGRFSGRQFSNSRSEMNVSTLELGDSALYLCASSLALPRRREGLLGEQFFGPGTRLTVL.